Following are 32 T cell receptor beta chains from one sample sequenced in a study of T cell changes during pregnancy in multiple sclerosis. TCRdb keeps only in-frame clones here, not all; method: immunoSEQ multiplex PCR. The sample has 78,000 or so clones; about nine tenths are singletons. The material sequenced was CD4+ T cells from peripheral blood mononuclear cells, taken before pregnancy. These receptor sequences come from a female donor with multiple sclerosis, enrolled in a pregnancy study.

This clone was recorded once. The chain carries TRBV11-1 and TRBJ2-5; 8 bases fit TRBD2. The CDR3 sequence is 17 residues long. V shed 1 base, J shed 1 base, and the junction held 8 bases outside the gene matches. Germline V CDR1 and CDR2: SGHAT, FQDESV (reference sequence). CDR3 loop: CASSLGGLAGTQETQYF. The CDR3 coding sequence is TGTGCCAGCAGCTTAGGAGGATTAGCGGGGACCCAAGAGACCCAGTACTTC.

In regard to this clone: Relative to the germline gene, one junction end is altered; a read error may explain this. The chain is built from TRBV5-1 and TRBJ1-2; TRBD1 matches 9 bases. Germline CDR1 reads SGHRS; CDR2 reads YFSETQ. The CDR3 is 16 amino acids. The CDR3 sequence is CANSIGTGTGSDGYTF. CDR3 coding DNA: TGCGCCAACAGCATTGGGACCGGGACAGGGTCGGATGGCTACACCTTC. Filled out from reference TRBV5-1 and TRBJ1-2, the complete variable domain reads KAGVTQTPRYLIKTRGQQVTLSCSPISGHRSVSWYQQTPGQGLQFLFEYFSETQRNKGNFPGRFSGRQFSNSRSEMNVSTLELGDSALYLCANSIGTGTGSDGYTFGSGTRLTVV.

The chain joins TRBV5-4 to TRBJ2-6; tentatively, D is TRBD2 (5 bases). Germline V gives CDR1 SGHNT, CDR2 YYREEE (reference sequence). This CDR3 is built from 16 residues. Trimming left V 3 bases short and J 3 bases short, with 13 bases between. The CDR3 loop reads CASSYPSGYGANVLTF. The CDR3 DNA is TGTGCCAGCAGCTATCCGTCGGGGTATGGGGCCAACGTCCTGACTTTC.

The V gene is TRBV5-6, the J gene TRBJ1-6; D unresolved. Trimming stripped 2 bases from V and 8 bases from J, with 11 bases between. From germline, CDR1 is SGHDT and CDR2 YYEEEE. CDR3 length: 14 amino acids. In DNA form, the CDR3 reads TGTGCCAGCAGCTTCAGTCAGGAGGATTCACCCCTCCACTTT. Amino acids: CASSFSQEDSPLHF.

CDR3 loop: CASSSGQGDNYGYTF. In DNA form, the CDR3 reads TGTGCCAGCAGCTCGGGACAGGGAGATAACTATGGCTACACCTTC. The chain couples TRBV7-9 to TRBJ1-2; 9 nucleotides line up with TRBD1. The CDR3 runs to 15 residues. The V gene end was trimmed by 4 bases and the J gene end by 1 base; junction bases not matched to a gene: 4. Germline-derived CDR1 and CDR2 are SEHNR and FQNEAQ (reference sequence).

The chain is built from TRBV7-3 and TRBJ2-3; TRBD2 aligns across 7 bases. The V gene end was trimmed by 1 base and the J gene end by 4 bases; junction bases not matched to a gene: 5. The CDR3 covers 15 residues. Germline CDR1 is SGHTA and CDR2 is FQGTGA. This CDR3 is CASSLRGRASDTQYF. CDR3 sequence (DNA): TGTGCCAGCAGCTTAAGGGGGAGGGCGTCAGATACGCAGTATTTT.

V and J are TRBV2 and TRBJ2-3, with 9 bases lining up with TRBD2. The J segment lost 0 bases and the V segment lost 7 bases, leaving 5 bases of the junction unmatched. Germline loops: CDR1 SNHLY, CDR2 FYNNEI. The CDR3 totals 15 residues. The CDR3: CASMVAGVSTDTQYF. The CDR3 region has the DNA TGTGCCAGCATGGTAGCGGGGGTTAGCACAGATACGCAGTATTTT.

This clone was seen only once. This chain joins TRBV7-3 and TRBJ2-1, with 10 bases aligning to TRBD2. The CDR3 length is 17 residues. Germline CDR1 reads SGHTA; CDR2 reads FQGTGA. Unmatched junction bases numbered 12, after V lost 1 base and J lost 9 bases. The CDR3 loop reads CASSLIGASGREGEQFF. The CDR3 DNA reads as TGTGCCAGCAGCTTAATAGGGGCTAGCGGGAGAGAAGGTGAGCAGTTCTTC.

The rearrangement joins TRBV5-1 to TRBJ2-1, with TRBD2 matching 12 bases. Germline V CDR1 and CDR2: SGHRS, YFSETQ. Germline trimming cut 0 bases from V and 8 bases from J; bases unmatched to any gene: 3. The CDR3 sequence is 15 residues long. The CDR3 DNA is TGCGCCAGCAGCTTGGCGACTAGCGGGAGAGATGAGCAGTTCTTC. It encodes CASSLATSGRDEQFF.

V and J are TRBV19 and TRBJ2-6; 9 bases map to TRBD1. There are 16 residues in the CDR3. Germline CDR1 is LNHDA and CDR2 is SQIVND (reference sequence). After removal of 10 bases from V and 4 bases from J, the junction contained 11 bases not matched to a gene. The CDR3 sequence is CATSRDRVFGANVLTF. In DNA, the CDR3 is TGTGCCACCTCCCGGGACAGGGTTTTCGGGGCCAACGTCCTGACTTTC.

The genes are TRBV5-1 and TRBJ1-2; 9 nucleotides align to TRBD1. The CDR3 extends over 16 amino acids. In germline, CDR1 is SGHRS, CDR2 YFSETQ. The V segment lost 4 bases and the J segment 6 bases; nucleotides outside the gene matches: 13. CDR3 amino acids: CASSIGTGTGSDGYTF. DNA of the CDR3: TGCGCCAGCAGCATTGGGACCGGGACAGGGTCGGATGGCTACACCTTC.

The V gene is TRBV29-1, the J gene TRBJ1-1; D is possibly TRBD1 (5 bases). The CDR3 length is 13 residues. The ends were cut back, 6 bases at V and 3 bases at J, with 14 bases in the middle. Germline CDR1 SQVTM, CDR2 ANQGSEA. CDR3 sequence reads: CSVGRTFDTEAFF. The CDR3 DNA reads as TGCAGCGTCGGGCGGACATTCGACACTGAAGCTTTCTTT.

The chain carries TRBV5-5 and TRBJ1-1; D may be TRBD1 (5 bases). The CDR3 runs to 12 residues. V shed 3 bases and J shed 7 bases, with 10 bases lying between them. Germline CDR1 and CDR2: SGHKS and YYEKEE (reference sequence). CDR3 nucleotides: TGTGCCAGCAGCTCCCCGGGGGATGAAGCTTTCTTT. Translation: CASSSPGDEAFF.

This chain connects TRBV7-8 to TRBJ1-1; TRBD1 might be the D (6 bases). CDR3 size: 17 residues. Germline CDR1 and CDR2: SGHVS and FQNEAQ. V was clipped by 2 bases and J by 1 base, with 17 bases between them. The CDR3 region is CASSLLPRQVPNTEAFF. As DNA, the CDR3 is TGTGCCAGCAGCTTATTACCCCGACAGGTACCGAACACTGAAGCTTTCTTT.

The chain joins TRBV2 to TRBJ2-2, with TRBD2 identical over 8 bases. With 6 bases clipped from V and 1 base from J, the junction kept 10 bases outside the gene matches. The length of the CDR3 is 17 residues. Germline V gene lookup returns CDR1 SNHLY and CDR2 FYNNEI. DNA for the CDR3: TGTGCCAGCAGGGCTACGGGGGGGCCGAGGAACACCGGGGAGCTGTTTTTT. Protein: CASRATGGPRNTGELFF.

The gene calls are TRBV7-8 and TRBJ2-7, with TRBD1 as a possible D gene (5 bases). CDR1 and CDR2 from the germline V gene are SGHVS and FQNEAQ. V lost 1 base and J lost 6, with 7 bases in between. The CDR3 covers 12 residues. The CDR3 reads CASSLEGVEQYF. Here the CDR3 DNA reads TGTGCCAGCAGCTTAGAAGGGGTCGAGCAGTACTTC.

The chain joins TRBV18 to TRBJ2-5, with TRBD2 matching 12 bases. This CDR3 spans 16 amino acids. CDR1 KGHSH and CDR2 LQKENI come from the germline V gene. V lost 4 bases to trimming and J lost 3 bases; unmatched junction nucleotides: 6. The CDR3 loop reads CASSRRLAGEKETQYF. As DNA, the CDR3 is TGTGCCAGCTCACGCAGACTAGCGGGAGAAAAAGAGACCCAGTACTTC.

The CDR3 DNA follows: TGTGCTAGTGCCCCGGAGCGAGTATCGGGCACCGGGGAGCTGTTTTTT. This codes for CASAPERVSGTGELFF. V usage is TRBV12-5 and J usage is TRBJ2-2, with D hard to call. This CDR3 comprises 16 residues. Germline loops: CDR1 LGHNT, CDR2 FRNRAP. The V end was cut by 7 bases, the J end by 4 bases, with 19 bases between.

The chain couples TRBV28 to TRBJ2-1; 9 positions agree with TRBD2. The CDR3 consists of 14 residues. Germline CDR1 and CDR2: MDHEN and SYDVKM. V lost 8 bases and J lost 9; bases outside the gene matches: 11. DNA for the CDR3: TGTGCCAGCCGAGCGGGGGGACCCTTCGGTGAGCAGTTCTTC. Protein product: CASRAGGPFGEQFF.

V and J are TRBV27 and TRBJ2-7; 8 nucleotides agree with TRBD1. The CDR3 runs to 16 residues. Per the germline V gene, CDR1 is MNHEY and CDR2 is SMNVEV (reference sequence). Trimming at V came to 5 bases and at J to 0 bases, leaving 9 bases not matched to a gene. The CDR3 nucleotides read TGTGCCAGCAGTCAGATAAGGACAGGGAGCTCCTACGAGCAGTACTTC. The encoded protein is CASSQIRTGSSYEQYF.

V usage is TRBV5-1 and J usage is TRBJ2-2; D is possibly TRBD1 (5 bases). There are 14 residues in the CDR3. Germline V CDR1 and CDR2: SGHRS, YFSETQ. Trimming removed 4 bases at V and 6 bases at J, with 13 bases between. In DNA form, the CDR3 reads TGCGCCAGCAGCCCGCAGGGCCCCGCCGGGGAGCTGTTTTTT. Translating it yields CASSPQGPAGELFF.

This rearrangement joins TRBV11-2 to TRBJ2-5, with a weak D call TRBD1 (5 bases). The germline gives CDR1 SGHAT, CDR2 FQNNGV. CDR3 length: 14 residues. Trimming left V 3 bases short and J 1 base short, with 9 bases between. CDR3 DNA sequence: TGTGCCAGCAGCTTCCGACAGATCCAAGAGACCCAGTACTTC. It is translated as CASSFRQIQETQYF.

The gene calls are TRBV19 and TRBJ2-3, with 9 bases fitting TRBD2. The CDR3 contains 15 residues. Germline assignment: CDR1 LNHDA and CDR2 SQIVND (reference sequence). The trim removed 5 bases at V and 1 base at J, leaving 4 bases unmatched. DNA of the CDR3: TGTGCCAGTAGTGGGTGGACTAGCGGCACAGATACGCAGTATTTT. The encoded protein is CASSGWTSGTDTQYF.

This clone was counted once. The J gene is TRBJ2-2, the V gene TRBV6-5; D is uncertain. CDR1 is MNHEY and CDR2 is SVGAGI in the germline V gene. Deletions cut 8 bases from V and 2 bases from J, with 12 bases between. The CDR3 covers 14 residues. The CDR3 DNA reads as TGTGCCAGCGGATTGAGGAGTAACACCGGGGAGCTGTTTTTT. Translated, it gives CASGLRSNTGELFF.

The CDR3 DNA reads TGTGCCAGCGGGTCCGGGGGGACAAAAAAGAACACTGAAGCTTTCTTT. Protein sequence: CASGSGGTKKNTEAFF. The chain uses TRBV5-4 and TRBJ1-1; possible D gene TRBD1, 6 bases. This CDR3 comprises 16 residues. Germline values: CDR1 SGHNT, CDR2 YYREEE (reference sequence). V was pared by 7 bases and J by 1 base, with 20 bases between.

This chain uses TRBV5-6 with TRBJ2-5; TRBD1 aligns across 7 bases. V dropped 3 bases and J dropped 2; count of bases not matched to a gene: 7. CDR1 and CDR2 (germline): SGHDT, YYEEEE. CDR3 size: 15 residues. CDR3: CASSSTRDSQETQYF. As DNA, the CDR3 is TGTGCCAGCAGCTCAACCCGGGACAGTCAAGAGACCCAGTACTTC.

In its sample, this clone was seen a few times. The chain recombines TRBV10-1 with TRBJ1-2, with 11 bases fitting TRBD1. CDR1 is WNHNN and CDR2 is SYGVQD in the germline V gene (reference sequence). Trimming cost V 5 bases and J 7 bases; bases outside gene matches: 12. The CDR3 is 16 residues long. For the CDR3, the DNA is TGCGCCAGCAGTATAAGTAGGGGACAGGGGGTCGCTGGCTACACCTTC. Its protein is CASSISRGQGVAGYTF.

The chain couples TRBV7-2 to TRBJ2-7, with 9 bases matching TRBD1. The CDR3 totals 15 residues. V dropped 4 bases and J dropped 4; count of bases not matched to a gene: 8. CDR1 SGHTA and CDR2 FQGNSA come from the germline V gene. The CDR3: CASSSGGTGTYEQYF. The CDR3 coding sequence is TGTGCCAGCAGCTCCGGGGGGACAGGGACGTACGAGCAGTACTTC.

The genes are TRBV10-3 and TRBJ2-3, with D tentatively TRBD1 (6 bases). Germline V CDR1 and CDR2: ENHRY, SYGVKD. The CDR3 has 15 amino acids. Deletions cut 3 bases from V and 7 bases from J, with 17 bases between. CDR3 bases: TGTGCCATCAGTGACTACACTGGGGGCGGATATACGCAGTATTTT. It encodes CAISDYTGGGYTQYF.

The rearrangement links TRBV5-1 to TRBJ2-1, with a weak D call TRBD1 (11 bases). V lost 0 bases, J lost 13 bases, and 32 bases lay in between. Germline V gene data show CDR1 as SGHRS and CDR2 as YFSETQ. CDR3 length: 19 amino acids. The CDR3 region is CASSLGTGGSKTSGLPQFF. CDR3 nucleotides: TGCGCCAGCAGCTTGGGGACAGGGGGCTCGAAGACTAGCGGGCTACCTCAGTTCTTC.

The chain employs TRBV19 and TRBJ1-5, with 9 bases that match TRBD1. CDR1 LNHDA and CDR2 SQIVND come from the germline V gene (reference sequence). CDR3 size: 15 residues. V shed 6 bases and J 1 base; nucleotides not matched to a gene: 4. CDR3 sequence reads: CASSLGTGSNQPQHF. DNA for the CDR3: TGTGCCAGTAGCCTCGGGACAGGGAGCAATCAGCCCCAGCATTTT. Together with reference TRBV19 and TRBJ1-5, the CDR3 gives the full variable domain: DGGITQSPKYLFRKEGQNVTLSCEQNLNHDAMYWYRQDPGQGLRLIYYSQIVNDFQKGDIAEGYSVSREKKESFPLTVTSAQKNPTAFYLCASSLGTGSNQPQHFGDGTRLSIL.

This chain uses TRBV30 with TRBJ2-7; 7 bases align to TRBD1. V shed 3 bases, J shed 0 bases, and the junction held 11 bases outside the gene matches. The CDR3 totals 16 residues. Germline CDR1 is GTSNPN and CDR2 is SVGIG (reference sequence). Here the CDR3 DNA reads TGTGCCTGGAGGACTAAAACGGGACAGCCCTCCTACGAGCAGTACTTC. Its translation: CAWRTKTGQPSYEQYF.